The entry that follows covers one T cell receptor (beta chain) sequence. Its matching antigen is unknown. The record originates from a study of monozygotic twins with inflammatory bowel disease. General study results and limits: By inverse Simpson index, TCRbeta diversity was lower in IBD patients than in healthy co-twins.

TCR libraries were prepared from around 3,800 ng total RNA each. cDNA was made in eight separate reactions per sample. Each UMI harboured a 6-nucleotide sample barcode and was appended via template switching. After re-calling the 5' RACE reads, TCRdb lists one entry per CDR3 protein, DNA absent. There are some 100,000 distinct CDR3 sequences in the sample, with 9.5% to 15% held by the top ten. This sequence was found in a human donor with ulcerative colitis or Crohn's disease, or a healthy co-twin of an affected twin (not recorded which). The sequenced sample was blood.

The CDR3 here is CATALPHGRETTNYGYTF. The rearrangement joins TRBV10-3 to TRBJ1-2. The CDR3 runs to 18 residues. Per germline, CDR1 ENHRY and CDR2 SYGVKD.